This entry lists 24 T cell receptor beta chains sequenced from one sample in a study of blood T cell repertoires in COVID-19. The repertoire was sequenced with immunoSEQ multiplex PCR; TCRdb's copy has only in-frame clones and lacks some. Of more than 200,000 clones in the sample, under 90% were seen once. Sequencing was carried out using peripheral blood. These receptors came from a man aged 50-59 years with acute or convalescent COVID-19.

This chain connects TRBV7-8 to TRBJ1-4; no clear D. V lost 2 bases and J 8 bases, leaving 21 bases between the germline ends. Germline V gives CDR1 SGHVS, CDR2 FQNEAQ. CDR3 length equals 17 residues. CDR3 DNA sequence: TGTGCCAGCAGCTTAAGGAGGGTTCGGGGAAGCGAGGAAAAACTGTTTTTT. Protein sequence: CASSLRRVRGSEEKLFF.

The chain couples TRBV18 to TRBJ2-4; 7 positions match TRBD1. CDR1 KGHSH and CDR2 LQKENI come from the germline V gene. Losses at the gene ends were 5 bases for V and 2 bases for J; bases not matched to a gene: 9. This CDR3 contains 16 residues. This CDR3 reads CASSSTGMLTKNIQYF. CDR3 nucleotides: TGTGCCAGCTCATCGACAGGGATGTTGACCAAAAACATTCAGTACTTC.

The rearrangement links TRBV5-1 to TRBJ2-7, with 10 positions matching TRBD1. Unmatched junction bases numbered 7, after V lost 4 bases and J lost 6 bases. This CDR3 region has 14 residues. The germline V gene has CDR1 SGHRS and CDR2 YFSETQ. CDR3 loop: CASSVGTGEFEQYF. CDR3 coding DNA: TGCGCCAGCAGCGTCGGGACAGGGGAATTCGAGCAGTACTTC.

The chain recombines TRBV3-1 (or the pseudogene TRBV3-2) with TRBJ1-2, with D possibly TRBD1 on 5 matching bases. Trimming cost V 0 bases and J 7 bases, with 15 bases left between them. Germline CDR1 reads LGHDT; CDR2 reads YNNKEL (reference sequence). The CDR3 runs to 15 residues. The CDR3 DNA is TGTGCCAGCAGCCAAGATCAAGGGCAGGGCAGTGGCTACACCTTC. Amino acids: CASSQDQGQGSGYTF.

The chain carries TRBV10-2 and TRBJ1-1, with TRBD1 matching over 9 bases. This CDR3 has 14 residues. CDR1 WSHSY and CDR2 SAAADI come from the germline V gene. Trimming at V came to 7 bases and at J to 8 bases, leaving 11 bases not matched to a gene. The CDR3 is CASTQLGQGAEAFF. CDR3 DNA: TGCGCCAGCACCCAACTGGGACAGGGAGCAGAAGCTTTCTTT.

The CDR3 DNA reads as TGTGCCAGCAGCGCCGGGACTGCAGGTGGCGAGCAGTACTTC. Protein sequence: CASSAGTAGGEQYF. The chain combines TRBV5-5 with TRBJ2-7; D may be TRBD2 (6 bases). This CDR3 is 14 amino acids long. Trimming took off 4 bases at V and 6 bases at J, with 17 bases between the two ends. Germline assignment: CDR1 SGHKS and CDR2 YYEKEE (reference sequence). Together with reference TRBV5-5 and TRBJ2-7, the CDR3 gives the full variable domain: DAGVTQSPTHLIKTRGQQVTLRCSPISGHKSVSWYQQVLGQGPQFIFQYYEKEERGRGNFPDRFSARQFPNYSSELNVNALLLGDSALYLCASSAGTAGGEQYFGPGTRLTVT.

This clone turned up a few times. The genes are TRBV6-5 and TRBJ2-7, with a possible D match to TRBD1 (6 bases). CDR3 length equals 13 residues. V was cut by 8 bases and J by 1 base, with 12 bases left in between. Germline V gene sequence: CDR1 MNHEY, CDR2 SVGAGI. The CDR3 reads CASEGHPSYEQYF. In DNA form, the CDR3 reads TGTGCCAGCGAGGGACATCCGTCCTACGAGCAGTACTTC.

This clone was detected only a few times. The J gene is TRBJ2-3, the V gene TRBV5-6; 9 bases map to TRBD2. J gave up 0 bases and V 1 base, and 6 bases lay outside the gene matches. CDR3 length equals 17 residues. CDR1 is SGHDT and CDR2 is YYEEEE in the germline V gene. The CDR3 nucleotides are TGTGCCAGCAGCTTGATGGCTAGCGGGGAGAGCACAGATACGCAGTATTTT. Translating it yields CASSLMASGESTDTQYF.

V is TRBV19 and J is TRBJ1-2, with 10 bases lining up with TRBD1. CDR1 is LNHDA, CDR2 SQIVND, per germline (reference sequence). This CDR3 contains 15 residues. J gave up 4 bases and V 7 bases, and 9 bases lay outside the gene matches. CDR3 region: CASTPGTGATYGYTF. The CDR3 DNA reads TGTGCCAGTACTCCTGGGACAGGGGCCACCTATGGCTACACCTTC.

The CDR3 reads CASSLGTAQKERNQPQHF. CDR3 in DNA: TGTGCCAGCAGCCTCGGGACAGCCCAAAAGGAGCGCAATCAGCCCCAGCATTTT. The chain has TRBV7-2 and TRBJ1-5; TRBD1 aligns across 7 bases. Germline V gene lookup returns CDR1 SGHTA and CDR2 FQGNSA. CDR3 length: 18 amino acids. Trimming took 5 bases from V and 2 from J; bases not matched to a gene: 15.

The rearrangement uses TRBV5-4 and TRBJ1-5; perhaps TRBD1 as D (6 bases). V was pared by 4 bases and J by 2 bases, with 13 bases between. Germline CDR1 SGHNT, CDR2 YYREEE (reference sequence). The CDR3 totals 15 residues. For the CDR3, the DNA is TGTGCCAGCAGCCAAGGGGGGGCCGGCAATCAGCCCCAGCATTTT. Translated: CASSQGGAGNQPQHF.

A single count supports this clone. This sequence joins TRBV5-1 and TRBJ2-7; a possible D gene is TRBD2 (5 bases). Trimming took off 2 bases at V and 0 bases at J, with 6 bases between the two ends. CDR1 and CDR2 from the germline V gene are SGHRS and YFSETQ. The CDR3 length is 13 residues. The CDR3 bases are TGCGCCAGCAGCTTTGAGGGCTCCTACGAGCAGTACTTC. Its translation: CASSFEGSYEQYF.

This chain joins TRBV7-9 and TRBJ2-3; possible D gene TRBD2, 6 bases. CDR3 length equals 15 residues. Germline CDR1 SEHNR, CDR2 FQNEAQ (reference sequence). Trimming shortened V by 2 bases and J by 2 bases, and 11 bases separated the two germline ends. CDR3 sequence reads: CASSLSGDLTDTQYF. The CDR3 DNA follows: TGTGCCAGCAGCTTATCGGGAGATCTCACAGATACGCAGTATTTT.

V usage is TRBV21-1 and J usage is TRBJ1-1; the table's D call of TRBD1 was not tested on the DNA. TRBV21-1 is tagged as a pseudogene. This CDR3 has 15 residues. Here the CDR3 DNA reads TGTGCCAGCAGCCCCCAGACAGGGCCGAACACTGAAGCTTTCTTT. It translates to CASSPQTGPNTEAFF.

The chain couples TRBV19 to TRBJ1-5; 9 bases align to TRBD1. The ends lost 9 bases at V and 6 bases at J; junction bases unmatched: 9. Germline assignment: CDR1 LNHDA and CDR2 SQIVND (reference sequence). This CDR3 region has 14 residues. CDR3 region: CASTGTGTFQPQHF. CDR3 sequence (DNA): TGTGCCAGCACCGGGACAGGGACTTTTCAGCCCCAGCATTTT.

The chain recombines TRBV5-1 with TRBJ2-2; tentatively, D is TRBD1 (5 bases). CDR3 length equals 14 residues. Germline V lookup: CDR1 SGHRS, CDR2 YFSETQ. V was pared by 4 bases and J by 6 bases, with 13 bases between. The CDR3 spells CASSPDSWAGELFF. The CDR3 DNA is TGCGCCAGCAGCCCCGACAGTTGGGCCGGGGAGCTGTTTTTT.

The CDR3 protein is CASSSSGGPLNEQFF. The CDR3 bases are TGTGCCAGCAGCTCTAGCGGGGGGCCCCTCAATGAGCAGTTCTTC. The rearrangement uses TRBV7-9 and TRBJ2-1, with TRBD2 matching 11 bases. Losses at the gene ends were 4 bases for V and 6 bases for J; bases not matched to a gene: 5. The CDR3 spans 15 residues. Germline V CDR1 and CDR2: SEHNR, FQNEAQ (reference sequence).

This chain links TRBV5-1 with TRBJ1-1; D gene unclear. V lost 3 bases to trimming and J lost 2 bases, with 11 bases between them. CDR3 size: 14 residues. From germline, CDR1 is SGHRS and CDR2 YFSETQ. For the CDR3, the DNA is TGCGCCAGCAGCTCGCTGGGAGGTAACACTGAAGCTTTCTTT. Translation gives CASSSLGGNTEAFF.

This chain connects TRBV5-1 to TRBJ2-2; no definite D call. The CDR3 sequence is 14 residues long. Trimming left V 6 bases short and J 0 bases short, with 9 bases between. CDR1 and CDR2 from the germline V gene are SGHRS and YFSETQ. The CDR3 DNA follows: TGCGCCAGCACCGCCGAGGCGAACACCGGGGAGCTGTTTTTT. The encoded protein is CASTAEANTGELFF.

This rearrangement joins TRBV11-2 to TRBJ2-5; no clear D. Germline CDR1 and CDR2: SGHAT and FQNNGV. This CDR3 contains 12 residues. V was cut by 3 bases and J by 1 base, with 3 bases left in between. Written as DNA, the CDR3 is TGTGCCAGCAGCTTGGCCCAAGAGACCCAGTACTTC. This sequence encodes CASSLAQETQYF.

This chain links TRBV5-1 with TRBJ1-6; 9 nucleotides match TRBD1. CDR1 is SGHRS, CDR2 YFSETQ, per germline. With 4 bases clipped from V and 7 bases from J, the junction kept 6 bases outside the gene matches. The CDR3 has 15 amino acids. In DNA form, the CDR3 reads TGCGCCAGCAGCGCCGGACAGGGGCTCAATTCACCCCTCCACTTT. Protein sequence: CASSAGQGLNSPLHF.

This clone was detected a few times. The genes are TRBV19 and TRBJ1-3; tentatively, D is TRBD1 (6 bases). The CDR3 spans 16 residues. CDR1 LNHDA and CDR2 SQIVND come from the germline V gene (reference sequence). Trimming took off 4 bases at V and 4 bases at J, with 17 bases between the two ends. The CDR3 sequence is CASSTRTGTSGNTIYF. In DNA, the CDR3 is TGTGCCAGTAGTACCCGAACAGGGACCTCCGGAAACACCATATATTTT. Full variable domain (rest looked up from reference TRBV19 and TRBJ1-3): DGGITQSPKYLFRKEGQNVTLSCEQNLNHDAMYWYRQDPGQGLRLIYYSQIVNDFQKGDIAEGYSVSREKKESFPLTVTSAQKNPTAFYLCASSTRTGTSGNTIYFGEGSWLTVV.

The V call is TRBV10-2, the J call TRBJ1-2; 8 bases fit TRBD1. Per germline, CDR1 WSHSY and CDR2 SAAADI. This CDR3 has 13 residues. J was trimmed by 4 bases and V by 10 bases; bases with no gene match: 8. The CDR3 reads CAITDRASYGYTF. The CDR3 DNA reads as TGCGCCATTACGGACAGGGCTAGCTATGGCTACACCTTC.

This chain connects TRBV5-4 to TRBJ2-3, with 8 bases that match TRBD1. Germline CDR1 and CDR2: SGHNT and YYREEE (reference sequence). The CDR3 is 15 residues long. V was clipped by 3 bases and J by 4 bases; unmatched bases: 7. The CDR3 here is CASSSRDRMADTQYF. The CDR3 DNA reads as TGTGCCAGCAGCTCCCGGGACAGGATGGCAGATACGCAGTATTTT.